This TCR beta chain was captured in a study of T cells in Graves' hyperthyroidism and ophthalmopathy. RNA transcripts served as the template for amplifying TCR beta CDR3 regions. The HTBI primer set served for first-round RT-PCR of the TCR CDR3. TCRdb recomputed calls from the multiplex PCR reads with MiXCR, one row per CDR3 protein. The sample has 150,000 or so distinct CDR3 sequences, roughly a fifth seen once; the top ten hold about two thirds. The table lists this clonotype with many counts. The CDR3 loop spans 14 amino acids. Trimming cost V 1 base and J 5 bases; bases outside gene matches: 3. CDR1 and CDR2 from the germline V gene are SQVTM and ANQGSEA.

The chain is built from TRBV29-1 and TRBJ2-5, with 11 bases that match TRBD2. Specimen: blood. The receptor comes from a woman between 50 and 59 years old with Graves' hyperthyroidism that later progressed to Graves' ophthalmopathy. The DNA for the CDR3 is TGCAGCGTTGAAGGGCTAGCGGGAGGTGAGACCCAGTACTTC. Its translation is CSVEGLAGGETQYF.